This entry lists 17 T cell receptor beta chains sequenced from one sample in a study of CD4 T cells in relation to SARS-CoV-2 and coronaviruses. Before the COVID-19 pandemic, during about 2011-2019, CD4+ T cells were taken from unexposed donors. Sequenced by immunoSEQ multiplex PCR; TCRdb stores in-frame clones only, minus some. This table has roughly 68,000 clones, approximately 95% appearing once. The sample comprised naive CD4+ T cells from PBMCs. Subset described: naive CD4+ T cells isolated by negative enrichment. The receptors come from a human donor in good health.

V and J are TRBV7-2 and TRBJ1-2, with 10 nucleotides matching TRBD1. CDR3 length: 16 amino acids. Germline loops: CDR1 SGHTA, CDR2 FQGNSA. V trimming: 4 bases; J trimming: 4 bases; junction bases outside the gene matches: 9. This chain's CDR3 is CASSSGQGEGLYGYTF. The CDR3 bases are TGTGCCAGCAGCTCCGGACAGGGGGAGGGCCTCTATGGCTACACCTTC.

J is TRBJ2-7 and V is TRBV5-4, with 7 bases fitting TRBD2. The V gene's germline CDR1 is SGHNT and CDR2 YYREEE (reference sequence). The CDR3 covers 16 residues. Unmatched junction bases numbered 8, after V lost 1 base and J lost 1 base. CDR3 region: CASSLFSGLTSYEQYF. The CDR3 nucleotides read TGTGCCAGCAGCTTGTTTTCGGGACTAACGTCCTACGAGCAGTACTTC.

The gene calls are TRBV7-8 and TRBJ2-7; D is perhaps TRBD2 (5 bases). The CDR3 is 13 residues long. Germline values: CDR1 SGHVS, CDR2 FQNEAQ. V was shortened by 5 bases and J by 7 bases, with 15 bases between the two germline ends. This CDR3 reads CASSAGLPGEQYF. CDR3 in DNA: TGTGCCAGCAGCGCCGGCCTCCCGGGGGAGCAGTACTTC.

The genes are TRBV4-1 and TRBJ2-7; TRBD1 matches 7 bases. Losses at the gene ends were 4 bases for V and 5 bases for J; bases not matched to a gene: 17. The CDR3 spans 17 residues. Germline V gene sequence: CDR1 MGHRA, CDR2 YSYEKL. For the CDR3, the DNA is TGCGCCAGCAGCCGACCCGGTGAGGGCAGGGGGTCGGACGAGCAGTACTTC. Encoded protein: CASSRPGEGRGSDEQYF.

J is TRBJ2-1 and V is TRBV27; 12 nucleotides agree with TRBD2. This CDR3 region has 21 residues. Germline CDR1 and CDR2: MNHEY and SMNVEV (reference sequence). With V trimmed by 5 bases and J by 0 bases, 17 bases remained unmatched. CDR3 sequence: CASSDPRLAGDFVVSYNEQFF. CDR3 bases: TGTGCCAGCAGTGATCCACGACTAGCGGGAGATTTCGTCGTCTCCTACAATGAGCAGTTCTTC.

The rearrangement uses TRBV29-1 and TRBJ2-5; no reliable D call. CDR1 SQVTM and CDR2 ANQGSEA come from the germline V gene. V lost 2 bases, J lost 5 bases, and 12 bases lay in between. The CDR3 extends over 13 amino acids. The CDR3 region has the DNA TGCAGCGTTGAACTGGGTAGTTGGGAGACCCAGTACTTC. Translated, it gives CSVELGSWETQYF.

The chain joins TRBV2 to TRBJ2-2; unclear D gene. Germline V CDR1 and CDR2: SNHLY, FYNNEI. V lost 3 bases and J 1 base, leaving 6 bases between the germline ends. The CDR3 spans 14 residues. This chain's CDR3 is CASSDRLNTGELFF. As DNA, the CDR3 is TGTGCCAGCAGTGATAGGCTGAACACCGGGGAGCTGTTTTTT.

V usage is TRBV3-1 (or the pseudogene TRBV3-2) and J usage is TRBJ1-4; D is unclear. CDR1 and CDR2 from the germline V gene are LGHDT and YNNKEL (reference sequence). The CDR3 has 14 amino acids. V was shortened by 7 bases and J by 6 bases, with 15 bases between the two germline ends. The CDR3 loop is CASTPGRGDEKLFF. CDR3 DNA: TGTGCCAGCACCCCGGGCAGAGGTGATGAAAAACTGTTTTTT.

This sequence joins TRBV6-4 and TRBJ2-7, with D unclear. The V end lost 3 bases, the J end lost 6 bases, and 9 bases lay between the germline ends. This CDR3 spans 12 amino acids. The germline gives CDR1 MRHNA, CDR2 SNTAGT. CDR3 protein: CASSERPSEQYF. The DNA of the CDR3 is TGTGCCAGCAGTGAAAGGCCCTCCGAGCAGTACTTC.

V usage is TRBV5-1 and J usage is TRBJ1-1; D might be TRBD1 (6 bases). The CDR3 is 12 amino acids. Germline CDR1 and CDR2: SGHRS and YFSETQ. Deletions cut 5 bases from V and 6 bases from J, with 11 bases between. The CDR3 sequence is CASSLDSAEAFF. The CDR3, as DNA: TGCGCCAGCAGTCTGGACAGCGCTGAAGCTTTCTTT.

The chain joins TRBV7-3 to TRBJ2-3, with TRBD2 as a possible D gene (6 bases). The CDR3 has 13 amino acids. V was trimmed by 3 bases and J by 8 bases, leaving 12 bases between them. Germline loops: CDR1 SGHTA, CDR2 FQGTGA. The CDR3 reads CASSFKSGVTQYF. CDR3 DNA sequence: TGTGCCAGCAGCTTCAAGTCGGGGGTTACGCAGTATTTT.

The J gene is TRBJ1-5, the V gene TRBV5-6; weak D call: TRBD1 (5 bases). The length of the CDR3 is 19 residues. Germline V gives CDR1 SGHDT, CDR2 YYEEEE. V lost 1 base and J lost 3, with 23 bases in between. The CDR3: CASSLFFSGRGRNNQPQHF. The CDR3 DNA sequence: TGTGCCAGCAGCTTGTTTTTTTCGGGGAGGGGACGGAACAATCAGCCCCAGCATTTT.

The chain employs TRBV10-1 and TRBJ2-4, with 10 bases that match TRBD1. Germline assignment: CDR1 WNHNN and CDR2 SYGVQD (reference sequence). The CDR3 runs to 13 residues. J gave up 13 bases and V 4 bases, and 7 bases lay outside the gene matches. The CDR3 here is CASSAGQGLRQYF. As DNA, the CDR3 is TGCGCCAGCAGTGCGGGACAGGGGCTGCGACAGTACTTC.

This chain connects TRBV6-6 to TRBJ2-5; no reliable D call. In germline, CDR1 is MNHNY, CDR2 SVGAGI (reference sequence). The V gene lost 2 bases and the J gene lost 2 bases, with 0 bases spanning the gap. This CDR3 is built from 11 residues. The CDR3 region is CASSYQETQYF. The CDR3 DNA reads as TGTGCCAGCAGTTACCAAGAGACCCAGTACTTC.

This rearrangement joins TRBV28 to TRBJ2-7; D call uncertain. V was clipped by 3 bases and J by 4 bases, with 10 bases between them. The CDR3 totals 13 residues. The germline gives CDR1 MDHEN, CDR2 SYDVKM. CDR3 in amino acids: CASSFRGGYEQYF. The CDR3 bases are TGTGCCAGCAGTTTTAGAGGCGGATACGAGCAGTACTTC.

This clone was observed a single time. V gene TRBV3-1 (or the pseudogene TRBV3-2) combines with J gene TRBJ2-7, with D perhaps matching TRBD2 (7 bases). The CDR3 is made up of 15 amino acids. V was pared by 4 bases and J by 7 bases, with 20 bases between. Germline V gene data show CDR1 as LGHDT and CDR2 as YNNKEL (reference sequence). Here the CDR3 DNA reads TGTGCCAGCAGCCGACGGCTAGGGGGAGGGGATGAGCAGTACTTC. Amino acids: CASSRRLGGGDEQYF.

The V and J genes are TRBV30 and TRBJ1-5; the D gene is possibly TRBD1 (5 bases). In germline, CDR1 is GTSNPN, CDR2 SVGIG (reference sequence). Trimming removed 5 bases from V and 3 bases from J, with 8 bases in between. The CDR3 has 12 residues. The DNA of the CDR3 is TGTGCCTGGGGGGGACCCAATCAGCCCCAGCATTTT. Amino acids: CAWGGPNQPQHF.